A single sample gave rise to the 11 T cell receptor beta chains below, sequenced in a study of blood T cell repertoires in COVID-19. Measured with immunoSEQ multiplex PCR; TCRdb has only the in-frame clones, and not every one. The repertoire holds about 76,000 clones, with roughly 91% as singletons. The sample consisted of peripheral blood. The receptor source for this set is a woman between 50 and 59 years old in a cohort sampled during active COVID-19.

The chain is built from TRBV4-1 and TRBJ2-1; 7 nucleotides match TRBD1. V lost 0 bases to trimming and J lost 8 bases; unmatched junction nucleotides: 7. Germline assignment: CDR1 MGHRA and CDR2 YSYEKL. The CDR3 is 15 amino acids. CDR3 in DNA: TGCGCCAGCAGCCAAGAAGACAGGGAATCGGATGAGCAGTTCTTC. Translation: CASSQEDRESDEQFF.

This chain uses TRBV11-2 with TRBJ1-5, with D unresolved. Trimming took off 5 bases at V and 4 bases at J, with 12 bases between the two ends. This CDR3 contains 14 residues. Germline loops: CDR1 SGHAT, CDR2 FQNNGV. CDR3 protein: CASSLMSSNQPQHF. The CDR3 bases are TGTGCCAGCAGCCTTATGTCCAGTAATCAGCCCCAGCATTTT.

V and J are TRBV6-5 and TRBJ2-6; unclear D gene. Germline V gives CDR1 MNHEY, CDR2 SVGAGI. V lost 11 bases, J lost 2 bases, and 10 bases lay in between. There are 13 residues in the CDR3. CDR3 in amino acids: CACSVAGANVLTF. In DNA form, the CDR3 reads TGTGCCTGCTCGGTGGCTGGGGCCAACGTCCTGACTTTC.

This clone was counted a single time. The chain recombines TRBV27 with TRBJ1-5; D is undetermined. The V and J ends lost 2 bases and 3 bases respectively, with 14 bases between them. Germline V CDR1 and CDR2: MNHEY, SMNVEV (reference sequence). This CDR3 is built from 16 residues. The CDR3 nucleotides read TGTGCCAGCAGTTTAGGCGGCAGGAGGGTCAATCAGCCCCAGCATTTT. Encoded protein: CASSLGGRRVNQPQHF.

Here the CDR3 DNA reads TGTGCCAGCAGCGTAGCTCAGGGGGCAAGGGAGACCCAGTACTTC. Translated, it gives CASSVAQGARETQYF. The chain employs TRBV9 and TRBJ2-5; 8 nucleotides match TRBD1. Per germline, CDR1 SGDLS and CDR2 YYNGEE. The CDR3 contains 15 residues. V was pared by 0 bases and J by 5 bases, with 6 bases of the junction left unmatched.

The chain employs TRBV6-5 and TRBJ2-7; D is ambiguous. The length of the CDR3 is 13 residues. CDR1 MNHEY and CDR2 SVGAGI come from the germline V gene. V lost 7 bases to trimming and J lost 0 bases, with 10 bases between them. The CDR3 here is CASTSPVSYEQYF. The DNA of the CDR3 is TGTGCCAGCACCTCCCCCGTCTCCTACGAGCAGTACTTC.

This chain connects TRBV10-3 to TRBJ1-5, with 8 nucleotides matching TRBD1. The CDR3 length is 17 residues. Germline V gene sequence: CDR1 ENHRY, CDR2 SYGVKD. After removal of 5 bases from V and 5 bases from J, the junction contained 14 bases not matched to a gene. CDR3 residues: CAISPGQAMSGDQPQHF. CDR3 nucleotide sequence: TGTGCCATCAGTCCGGGACAGGCAATGAGCGGGGATCAGCCCCAGCATTTT.

This clone was found once. This CDR3 is also generated by other DNA sequences in the sample. The chain employs TRBV28 and TRBJ2-1; D remains ambiguous. Trimming pared 3 bases from V and 8 bases from J, leaving 8 bases between. Germline CDR1 and CDR2: MDHEN and SYDVKM. The CDR3 length is 12 residues. For the CDR3, the DNA is TGTGCCAGCAGTTTTCCCCGGGATGAGCAGTTCTTC. Translated, it gives CASSFPRDEQFF.

The chain employs TRBV18 and TRBJ2-7, with 7 bases aligning to TRBD1. V shed 7 bases, J shed 5 bases, and the junction held 8 bases outside the gene matches. The CDR3 extends over 13 amino acids. The germline CDR1 and CDR2 sequences are KGHSH and LQKENI. CDR3 residues: CASFGQEGDEQYF. DNA of the CDR3: TGTGCCAGCTTCGGACAGGAAGGGGACGAGCAGTACTTC.

The chain uses TRBV2 and TRBJ2-3; D uncertain. CDR1 is SNHLY, CDR2 FYNNEI, per germline. The CDR3 is 12 amino acids. V gave up 7 bases and J gave up 11 bases, with 16 bases separating them. The CDR3 loop is CASTQVTQLQYF. CDR3 nucleotide sequence: TGTGCCAGCACTCAAGTAACCCAACTGCAGTATTTT. The entire variable domain, with the rest obtained from reference TRBV2 and TRBJ2-3, is as follows: EPEVTQTPSHQVTQMGQEVILRCVPISNHLYFYWYRQILGQKVEFLVSFYNNEISEKSEIFDDQFSVERPDGSNFTLKIRSTKLEDSAMYFCASTQVTQLQYFGPGTRLTVL.

The chain links TRBV5-4 to TRBJ2-3; 10 bases agree with TRBD1. Germline loops: CDR1 SGHNT, CDR2 YYREEE (reference sequence). This CDR3 is built from 16 residues. Losses at the gene ends were 3 bases for V and 3 bases for J; bases not matched to a gene: 7. DNA of the CDR3: TGTGCCAGCAGCTGGTCCCGGGACAGGGGAACAGATACGCAGTATTTT. As protein: CASSWSRDRGTDTQYF.